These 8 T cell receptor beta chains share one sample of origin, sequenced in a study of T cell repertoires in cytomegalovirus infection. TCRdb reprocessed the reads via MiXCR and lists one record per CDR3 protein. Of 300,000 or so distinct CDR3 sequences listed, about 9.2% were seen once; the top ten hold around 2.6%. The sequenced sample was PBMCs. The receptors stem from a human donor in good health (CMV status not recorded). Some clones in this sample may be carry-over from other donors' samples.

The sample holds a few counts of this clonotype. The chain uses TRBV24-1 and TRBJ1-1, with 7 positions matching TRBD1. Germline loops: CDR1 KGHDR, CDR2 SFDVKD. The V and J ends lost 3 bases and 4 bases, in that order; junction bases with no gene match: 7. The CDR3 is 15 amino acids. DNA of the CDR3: TGTGCCACCAGTGATAGACGACAGGGTCGCACTGAAGCTTTCTTT. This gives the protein CATSDRRQGRTEAFF.

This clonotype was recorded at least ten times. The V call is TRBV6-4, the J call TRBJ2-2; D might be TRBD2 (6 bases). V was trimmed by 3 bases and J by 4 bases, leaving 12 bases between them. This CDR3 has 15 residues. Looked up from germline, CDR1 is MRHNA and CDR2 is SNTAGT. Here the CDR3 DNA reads TGTGCCAGCAGTGAGTTTAGCGGATTCACCGGGGAGCTGTTTTTT. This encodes CASSEFSGFTGELFF.

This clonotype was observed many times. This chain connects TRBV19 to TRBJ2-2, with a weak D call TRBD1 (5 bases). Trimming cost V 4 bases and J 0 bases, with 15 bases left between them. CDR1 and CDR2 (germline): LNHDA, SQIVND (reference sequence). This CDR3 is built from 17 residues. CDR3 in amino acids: CASSNPNRFANTGELFF. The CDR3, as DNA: TGTGCCAGTAGTAACCCAAACAGGTTCGCGAACACCGGGGAGCTGTTTTTT.

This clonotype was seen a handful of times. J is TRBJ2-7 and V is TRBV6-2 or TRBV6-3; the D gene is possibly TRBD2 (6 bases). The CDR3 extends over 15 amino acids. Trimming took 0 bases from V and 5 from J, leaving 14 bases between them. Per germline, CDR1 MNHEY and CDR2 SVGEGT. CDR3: CASSYSEVSGDEQYV. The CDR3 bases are TGTGCCAGCAGTTACTCGGAGGTCTCGGGGGACGAGCAGTACGTC.

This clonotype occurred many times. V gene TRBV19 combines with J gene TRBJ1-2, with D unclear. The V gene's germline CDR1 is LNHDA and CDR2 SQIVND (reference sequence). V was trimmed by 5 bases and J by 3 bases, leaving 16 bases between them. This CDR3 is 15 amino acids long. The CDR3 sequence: CASSSPPGGYYGYTF. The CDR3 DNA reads TGTGCCAGTAGTTCCCCCCCCGGAGGGTACTATGGCTACACCTTC.

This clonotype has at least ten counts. CDR3 coding DNA: TGTGCCAGCAGCCAAGAGGACGGGGACGTGCGGATAATAGATACGCAGTATTTT. Residues: CASSQEDGDVRIIDTQYF. The chain is built from TRBV14 and TRBJ2-3, with D tentatively TRBD1 or TRBD2 (5 bases each). The CDR3 is 18 amino acids. Germline CDR1 is SGHDN and CDR2 is FVKESK. Trimming shortened V by 0 bases and J by 5 bases, and 21 bases separated the two germline ends.

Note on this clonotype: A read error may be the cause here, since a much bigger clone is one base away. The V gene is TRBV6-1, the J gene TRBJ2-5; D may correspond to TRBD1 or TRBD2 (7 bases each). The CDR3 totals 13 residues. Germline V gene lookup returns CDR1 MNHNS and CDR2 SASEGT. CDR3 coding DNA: TGTGCCAGCAGTCAGGGGGGGGTAGAGTCCCAGTACTTC. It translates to CASSQGGVESQYF.

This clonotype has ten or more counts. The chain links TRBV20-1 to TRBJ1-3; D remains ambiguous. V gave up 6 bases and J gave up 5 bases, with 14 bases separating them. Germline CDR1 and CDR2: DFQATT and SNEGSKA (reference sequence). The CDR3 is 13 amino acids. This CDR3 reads CSAPDRTRNTIYF. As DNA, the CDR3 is TGCAGTGCACCCGACCGTACCCGAAACACCATATATTTT.